The clone carrying this TCR beta chain was counted a few times. The antigen is unknown. Constant-segment primers were used for 5'RACE, and the resulting TCR alpha and TCR beta cDNA libraries carried sample barcodes and UMIs. MiXCR was run by TCRdb on the 5' RACE reads, yielding one entry per CDR3 protein. The repertoire consists of approximately 570,000 distinct CDR3 sequences, with roughly 18% occurring once and the leading ten covering around 12%. The data were taken from a study of T-cell memory formation after mild COVID-19. In the study overall: Largely, TCR clusters stayed within a single donor. Findings and caveats of the study: While clones contracting from day 15 to 85 were balanced between CD4 and CD8, later expanders leaned CD4+.

Per the germline V gene, CDR1 is DFQATT and CDR2 is SNEGSKA (reference sequence). Losses at the gene ends were 1 base for V and 7 bases for J; bases not matched to a gene: 10. CDR3 length: 16 residues. The sequence was collected from an adult woman who had mild COVID-19 (a few samples of this study predate the infection). Cell type and time point are not known. V gene TRBV20-1 combines with J gene TRBJ2-1; TRBD2 aligns across 10 bases. The material sequenced was PBMCs or a T cell subset sorted from them (not recorded which). In DNA form, the CDR3 reads TGCAGTGCTAGAGTGGACGGGGCTAGCGGGAGTAATGAGCAGTTCTTC. Translating gives CSARVDGASGSNEQFF.